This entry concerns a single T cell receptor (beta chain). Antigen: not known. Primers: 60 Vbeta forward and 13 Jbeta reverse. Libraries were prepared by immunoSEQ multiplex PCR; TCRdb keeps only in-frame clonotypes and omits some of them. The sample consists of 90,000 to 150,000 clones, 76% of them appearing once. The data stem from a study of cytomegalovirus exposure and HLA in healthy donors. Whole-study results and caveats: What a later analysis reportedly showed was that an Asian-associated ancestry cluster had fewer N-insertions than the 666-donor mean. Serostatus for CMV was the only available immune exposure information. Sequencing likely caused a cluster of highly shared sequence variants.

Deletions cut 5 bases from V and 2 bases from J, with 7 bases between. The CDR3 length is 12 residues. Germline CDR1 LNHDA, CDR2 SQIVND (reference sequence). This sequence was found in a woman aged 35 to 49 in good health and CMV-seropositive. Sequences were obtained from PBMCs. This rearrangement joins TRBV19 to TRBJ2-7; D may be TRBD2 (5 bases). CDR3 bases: TGTGCCAGTAGTTCGGGGACCTACGAGCAGTACTTC. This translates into CASSSGTYEQYF.